This T cell receptor (beta chain) was recovered during a study of cytomegalovirus exposure and HLA in healthy donors. Study observations and caveats: In a later analysis, specific HLA alleles were associated with about 18,000 TCR beta sequences at a 0.05 false discovery rate.

About this clone: No antigen is known for it.

This CDR3 is built from 14 residues. V lost 2 bases and J lost 2, with 6 bases in between. Germline CDR1 is SEHNR and CDR2 is FQNEAQ (reference sequence). The PCR contained 60 Vbeta and 13 Jbeta primers. How the authors handled the data: In a later analysis, around 10 million of 75 million to 85 million unique beta chains occurred in at least two donors. Using immunoSEQ multiplex PCR, the repertoire was profiled, and TCRdb retains in-frame clones only, with some absent. For V, J and clone size, that table is used; D and trimming come from the DNA. This table has about 150,000 clones, approximately 84% appearing once.

Input material: PBMCs. This sequence joins TRBV7-9 and TRBJ1-4; no clear D gene. The sequence came from a man aged 50 to 60 in good health and CMV-seropositive. CDR3 in amino acids: CASSLTQTNEKLFF. The CDR3 coding sequence is TGTGCCAGCAGCTTAACACAGACTAATGAAAAACTGTTTTTT.